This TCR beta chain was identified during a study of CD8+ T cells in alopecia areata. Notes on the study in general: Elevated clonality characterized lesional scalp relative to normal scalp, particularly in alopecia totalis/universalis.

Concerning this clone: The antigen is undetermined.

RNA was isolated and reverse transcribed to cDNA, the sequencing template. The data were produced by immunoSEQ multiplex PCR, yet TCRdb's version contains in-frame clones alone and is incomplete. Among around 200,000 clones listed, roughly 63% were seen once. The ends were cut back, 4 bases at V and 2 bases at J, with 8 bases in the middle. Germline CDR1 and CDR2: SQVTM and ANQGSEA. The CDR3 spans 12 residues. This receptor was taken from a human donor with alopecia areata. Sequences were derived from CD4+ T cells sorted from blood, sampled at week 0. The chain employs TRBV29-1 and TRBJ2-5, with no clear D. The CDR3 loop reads CSVVGQQETQYF. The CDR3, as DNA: TGCAGCGTTGTTGGTCAACAAGAGACCCAGTACTTC.